The 31 T cell receptor beta chains in this list originate from one sample, sequenced in a study of cytomegalovirus exposure and HLA in healthy donors. Both 60 Vbeta primers and 13 Jbeta primers went into the PCR. Only in-frame clones appear in the TCRdb table, and some are missing; sequencing was by immunoSEQ multiplex PCR. In all, the sample yields 150,000 or so clones. Sequencing input: PBMCs. The receptors were sampled from a woman between 50 and 59 years old in good health and CMV-seronegative.

The V gene is TRBV19, the J gene TRBJ1-5, with 10 nucleotides matching TRBD1. Trimming removed 9 bases from V and 7 bases from J; junction bases left unmatched: 12. There are 15 residues in the CDR3. Germline V gene sequence: CDR1 LNHDA, CDR2 SQIVND (reference sequence). The CDR3 bases are TGTGCCAGCGGGAGAGGACAGGGGGTATTCCAGCCCCAGCATTTT. The encoded protein is CASGRGQGVFQPQHF.

The chain has TRBV7-2 and TRBJ1-5; D perhaps matches TRBD1 (6 bases). Germline CDR1 is SGHTA and CDR2 is FQGNSA. V lost 2 bases and J lost 7, with 9 bases in between. This CDR3 comprises 13 residues. The CDR3 sequence is CASSLTQGQPQHF. As DNA, the CDR3 is TGTGCCAGCAGCTTAACACAGGGACAGCCCCAGCATTTT.

The chain combines TRBV5-1 with TRBJ2-1; 7 bases line up with TRBD1. The J segment lost 5 bases and the V segment lost 4 bases, leaving 9 bases of the junction unmatched. CDR1 SGHRS and CDR2 YFSETQ come from the germline V gene. CDR3 length equals 15 residues. The CDR3 region has the DNA TGCGCCAGCAGCCCCCGGCAGGGGGATCACAATGAGCAGTTCTTC. Amino acid sequence: CASSPRQGDHNEQFF.

The gene calls are TRBV30 and TRBJ1-1; tentatively, D is TRBD1 (5 bases). The CDR3 contains 17 residues. CDR1 and CDR2 (germline): GTSNPN, SVGIG (reference sequence). Trimming shortened V by 0 bases and J by 2 bases, and 19 bases separated the two germline ends. The CDR3 coding sequence is TGTGCCTGGAGTGTACCAGGGATCCGACATATAAACACTGAAGCTTTCTTT. The encoded protein is CAWSVPGIRHINTEAFF. Variable domain in full (rest from reference TRBV30 and TRBJ1-1): SQTIHQWPATLVQPVGSPLSLECTVEGTSNPNLYWYRQAAGRGLQLLFYSVGIGQISSEVPQNLSASRPQDRQFILSSKKLLLSDSGFYLCAWSVPGIRHINTEAFFGQGTRLTVV.

The V gene is TRBV5-1, the J gene TRBJ2-5; 8 bases are shared with TRBD1. This CDR3 comprises 16 residues. CDR1 and CDR2 from the germline V gene are SGHRS and YFSETQ. The J segment lost 1 base and the V segment lost 3 bases, leaving 8 bases of the junction unmatched. The CDR3 DNA follows: TGCGCCAGCAGCTCAGAAACAGGGGGTCCCCAAGAGACCCAGTACTTC. It specifies CASSSETGGPQETQYF.

V gene TRBV27 combines with J gene TRBJ2-7; no clear D gene. V was cut by 2 bases and J by 2 bases, with 10 bases left in between. The CDR3 is made up of 14 amino acids. CDR1 and CDR2 (germline): MNHEY, SMNVEV (reference sequence). Here the CDR3 reads CASSLRENTYEQYF. The CDR3 DNA is TGTGCCAGCAGTTTACGTGAGAATACCTACGAGCAGTACTTC.

V usage is TRBV28 and J usage is TRBJ2-7; D may be TRBD2 (6 bases). Germline CDR1 reads MDHEN; CDR2 reads SYDVKM. Trimming pared 6 bases from V and 3 bases from J, leaving 18 bases between. CDR3 length equals 15 residues. The CDR3 here is CASSLGTRRRYEQYF. CDR3 sequence (DNA): TGTGCCAGCAGCCTCGGGACTCGCCGGCGCTACGAGCAGTACTTC.

The chain has TRBV5-6 and TRBJ2-4, with a tentative D call TRBD1 (5 bases). The CDR3 runs to 14 residues. Trimming took off 2 bases at V and 0 bases at J, with 6 bases between the two ends. Germline V gene data show CDR1 as SGHDT and CDR2 as YYEEEE. The DNA of the CDR3 is TGTGCCAGCAGCTTACAGGCAGCCAAAAACATTCAGTACTTC. As protein: CASSLQAAKNIQYF.

This sequence joins TRBV28 and TRBJ2-7; tentatively, D is TRBD2 (6 bases). The V end lost 5 bases, the J end lost 5 bases, and 19 bases lay between the germline ends. Germline CDR1 is MDHEN and CDR2 is SYDVKM. The CDR3 runs to 15 residues. CDR3 sequence: CASSPGTLATNEQYF. The CDR3 nucleotides are TGTGCCAGCAGTCCCGGGACTCTAGCCACGAACGAGCAGTACTTC.

V and J are TRBV30 and TRBJ2-5, with TRBD2 matching over 10 bases. CDR1 and CDR2 from the germline V gene are GTSNPN and SVGIG (reference sequence). This CDR3 has 17 residues. V shed 3 bases and J 4 bases; nucleotides not matched to a gene: 14. Here the CDR3 DNA reads TGTGCCTGGAGCCGACTAGCGGGTCTCTCGGGGGGAGAGACCCAGTACTTC. This translates into CAWSRLAGLSGGETQYF.

The V and J genes are TRBV5-1 and TRBJ2-1, with 9 bases lining up with TRBD2. Germline assignment: CDR1 SGHRS and CDR2 YFSETQ. The trim removed 5 bases at V and 8 bases at J, leaving 8 bases unmatched. The CDR3 consists of 14 residues. The CDR3 nucleotides read TGCGCCAGCAGTCGGCTAGCGGGACTCGATGAGCAGTTCTTC. This codes for CASSRLAGLDEQFF.

The rearrangement links TRBV6-6 to TRBJ2-7, with unresolved D. V lost 2 bases and J lost 0, with 5 bases in between. The CDR3 covers 13 residues. Looked up from germline, CDR1 is MNHNY and CDR2 is SVGAGI (reference sequence). CDR3 in amino acids: CASSYPSSYEQYF. In nucleotides, the CDR3 is TGTGCCAGCAGTTACCCTAGCTCCTACGAGCAGTACTTC.

The chain joins TRBV7-9 to TRBJ2-7; TRBD1 matches at 7 bases. V was clipped by 4 bases and J by 3 bases; unmatched bases: 15. Germline V lookup: CDR1 SEHNR, CDR2 FQNEAQ (reference sequence). This CDR3 region has 17 residues. The CDR3 DNA follows: TGTGCCAGCAGCTCGCCTAAGTCCAGGACAGGTATCTACGAGCAGTACTTC. Translated, it gives CASSSPKSRTGIYEQYF.

The chain carries TRBV30 and TRBJ2-2; the D gene is possibly TRBD1 (5 bases). The V end lost 1 base, the J end lost 7 bases, and 13 bases lay between the germline ends. The CDR3 has 14 amino acids. Germline CDR1 reads GTSNPN; CDR2 reads SVGIG (reference sequence). This CDR3 reads CAWSGGEWHGELFF. The CDR3, as DNA: TGTGCCTGGAGTGGGGGCGAGTGGCACGGGGAGCTGTTTTTT.

The chain employs TRBV6-5 and TRBJ1-2, with D maybe TRBD1 (5 bases). The germline CDR1 and CDR2 sequences are MNHEY and SVGAGI. V was pared by 0 bases and J by 7 bases, with 12 bases between. There are 14 residues in the CDR3. The DNA for the CDR3 is TGTGCCAGCAGTTACTCGACAGCCATGGGTGGCTACACCTTC. Translating it yields CASSYSTAMGGYTF.

This chain links TRBV14 with TRBJ2-7, with 7 bases that match TRBD2. The CDR3 covers 15 residues. Germline V gives CDR1 SGHDN, CDR2 FVKESK. Trimming at V came to 2 bases and at J to 0 bases, leaving 4 bases not matched to a gene. This chain's CDR3 is CASSQRRGISYEQYF. CDR3 bases: TGTGCCAGCAGCCAAAGGCGGGGGATCTCCTACGAGCAGTACTTC.

The chain has TRBV30 and TRBJ1-5; D is undetermined. Germline values: CDR1 GTSNPN, CDR2 SVGIG (reference sequence). The CDR3 runs 12 residues. Deletions cut 2 bases from V and 4 bases from J, with 6 bases between. The CDR3 protein is CAWSHENQPQHF. The CDR3 DNA reads TGTGCCTGGAGTCACGAGAATCAGCCCCAGCATTTT.

This chain connects TRBV4-3 to TRBJ1-1; D remains ambiguous. The CDR3 totals 14 residues. V lost 4 bases and J 0 bases, leaving 9 bases between the germline ends. Germline lookup yields CDR1 LGHNA and CDR2 YSLEER. The CDR3 loop reads CASSPEGLNTEAFF. In DNA form, the CDR3 reads TGCGCCAGCAGCCCGGAGGGATTGAACACTGAAGCTTTCTTT.

The chain uses TRBV19 and TRBJ2-4; D not certain. The V gene lost 1 base and the J gene lost 0 bases, with 10 bases spanning the gap. This CDR3 is 16 amino acids long. Germline lookup yields CDR1 LNHDA and CDR2 SQIVND (reference sequence). The CDR3 protein is CASSIGLQLAKNIQYF. The CDR3 DNA is TGTGCCAGTAGTATAGGGTTACAATTAGCCAAAAACATTCAGTACTTC.

Remarks on this clone: One end of the junction fails to match germline, which may point to a read error. The V call is TRBV7-9, the J call TRBJ2-3, with 10 bases lining up with TRBD2. In germline, CDR1 is SEHNR, CDR2 FQNEAQ (reference sequence). The CDR3 length is 17 residues. The CDR3 loop reads CASSIARGSGRADTQYF. The CDR3, as DNA: TGTGCCAGCAGCATAGCCCGGGGAAGCGGGAGGGCAGATACGCAGTATTTT.

The chain links TRBV7-8 to TRBJ2-1, with D tentatively TRBD2 (5 bases). Looked up from germline, CDR1 is SGHVS and CDR2 is FQNEAQ. The CDR3 is 15 residues long. V was pared by 5 bases and J by 5 bases, with 16 bases between. DNA for the CDR3: TGTGCCAGCAGCAGAGACTCGCGGGCAAACAATGAGCAGTTCTTC. Translated, it gives CASSRDSRANNEQFF.

V gene TRBV2 combines with J gene TRBJ1-4; 9 nucleotides match TRBD1. This CDR3 contains 17 residues. The ends lost 3 bases at V and 6 bases at J; junction bases unmatched: 11. Germline assignment: CDR1 SNHLY and CDR2 FYNNEI. CDR3 in DNA: TGTGCCAGCAGTGATAGGGGACAGGGTCTACCCTATGAAAAACTGTTTTTT. Its translation is CASSDRGQGLPYEKLFF.

The chain links TRBV7-6 to TRBJ2-1; 13 bases map to TRBD2. J was trimmed by 6 bases and V by 5 bases; bases with no gene match: 4. The germline V gene encodes CDR1 SGHVS and CDR2 FNYEAQ. The CDR3 runs 15 residues. The CDR3 sequence is CASSKGLAGANEQFF. CDR3 nucleotide sequence: TGTGCCAGCAGCAAAGGACTAGCGGGAGCCAATGAGCAGTTCTTC.

The chain is built from TRBV30 and TRBJ2-7; 11 bases agree with TRBD1. V shed 3 bases and J 3 bases; nucleotides not matched to a gene: 7. The CDR3 is 15 amino acids. Germline V gene data show CDR1 as GTSNPN and CDR2 as SVGIG (reference sequence). In DNA form, the CDR3 reads TGTGCCTGGAGACGGACAGGGGGCGTCTTCTACGAGCAGTACTTC. Translated: CAWRRTGGVFYEQYF.

CDR3 nucleotide sequence: TGTGCCAGTAGTATAGGGCAGGGGGAGACCCAGTACTTC. It is translated as CASSIGQGETQYF. The V call is TRBV19, the J call TRBJ2-5, with TRBD1 as a possible D gene (6 bases). Trimming stripped 1 base from V and 5 bases from J, with 8 bases between. CDR1 and CDR2 (germline): LNHDA, SQIVND (reference sequence). The CDR3 contains 13 residues.

V usage is TRBV19 and J usage is TRBJ1-1; possible D gene TRBD1, 5 bases. CDR1 and CDR2 (germline): LNHDA, SQIVND (reference sequence). CDR3 length: 16 amino acids. Trimming removed 1 base from V and 3 bases from J, with 15 bases in between. The CDR3, as DNA: TGTGCCAGTAGTATAGGATTACGGGGGAGGTACACTGAAGCTTTCTTT. Its translation is CASSIGLRGRYTEAFF.

This chain connects TRBV4-2 to TRBJ2-3, with D perhaps matching TRBD2 (6 bases). V dropped 0 bases and J dropped 0 bases, with 22 bases sitting between them. The CDR3 totals 20 residues. CDR1 LGHNA and CDR2 YNFKEQ come from the germline V gene. DNA for the CDR3: TGTGCCAGCAGCCAAGATTACGGGGCCGGGACTCGTTCTAGCACAGATACGCAGTATTTT. It encodes CASSQDYGAGTRSSTDTQYF.

This sequence joins TRBV7-2 and TRBJ2-1, with TRBD1 identical over 7 bases. V gave up 5 bases and J gave up 0 bases; unmatched junction bases: 4. Germline values: CDR1 SGHTA, CDR2 FQGNSA. This CDR3 spans 15 amino acids. The CDR3 coding sequence is TGTGCCAGCAGCCCAACAGGGGACTCCTACAATGAGCAGTTCTTC. Translation: CASSPTGDSYNEQFF.

V and J are TRBV18 and TRBJ1-1; possible D gene TRBD1, 6 bases. Germline CDR1 KGHSH, CDR2 LQKENI. The CDR3 consists of 15 residues. V lost 2 bases to trimming and J lost 0 bases, with 10 bases between them. CDR3 sequence: CASSPLAGVNTEAFF. The CDR3 DNA reads as TGTGCCAGCTCACCATTGGCAGGGGTGAACACTGAAGCTTTCTTT.

The chain carries TRBV4-3 and TRBJ2-2; D unresolved. This CDR3 is 13 amino acids long. V lost 2 bases and J lost 2, with 3 bases in between. Germline CDR1 LGHNA, CDR2 YSLEER. The CDR3 here is CASSQRNTGELFF. The CDR3 nucleotides read TGCGCCAGCAGCCAACGTAACACCGGGGAGCTGTTTTTT.

The V gene is TRBV7-2, the J gene TRBJ2-7, with D possibly being TRBD1 (6 bases). This CDR3 comprises 12 residues. Germline assignment: CDR1 SGHTA and CDR2 FQGNSA. V was cut by 7 bases and J by 7 bases, with 14 bases left in between. The chain's CDR3 is CASTYMRGEQYF. CDR3 bases: TGTGCCAGCACCTATATGAGGGGGGAGCAGTACTTC.